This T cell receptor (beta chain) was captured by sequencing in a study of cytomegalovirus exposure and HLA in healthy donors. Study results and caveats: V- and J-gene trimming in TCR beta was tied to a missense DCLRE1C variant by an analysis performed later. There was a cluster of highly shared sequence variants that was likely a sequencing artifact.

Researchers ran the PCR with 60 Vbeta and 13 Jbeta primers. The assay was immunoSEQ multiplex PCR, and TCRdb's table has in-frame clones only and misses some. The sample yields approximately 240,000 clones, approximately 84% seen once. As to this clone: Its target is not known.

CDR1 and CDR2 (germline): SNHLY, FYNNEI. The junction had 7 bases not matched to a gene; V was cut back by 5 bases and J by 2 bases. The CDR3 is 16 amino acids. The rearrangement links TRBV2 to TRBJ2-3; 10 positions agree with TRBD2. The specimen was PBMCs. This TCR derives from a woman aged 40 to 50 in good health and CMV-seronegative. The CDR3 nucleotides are TGTGCCAGCAGTACAGTAGCGGGGGGCGACACAGATACGCAGTATTTT. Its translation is CASSTVAGGDTDTQYF.